One and the same sample provided the 10 T cell receptor beta chains below, sequenced in a study of CD8 T cells in ankylosing spondylitis. Study-wide findings and caveats: A TCR beta motif of roughly eight highly homologous variants appeared characteristic of ankylosing spondylitis blood.

Their target antigens are unknown. Each CDR3 protein is one row after TCRdb ran MiXCR on the 5' RACE reads. The sample lists about 540,000 distinct CDR3 sequences, about 13% occurring once. Sequencing used blood, either unsorted or a sorted T cell fraction (not recorded which). Every receptor here comes from a male donor with ankylosing spondylitis.

V gene TRBV29-1 combines with J gene TRBJ2-3; no reliable D call. Germline CDR1 and CDR2: SQVTM and ANQGSEA. The ends were cut back, 4 bases at V and 0 bases at J, with 8 bases in the middle. The CDR3 is made up of 13 amino acids. The CDR3 region is CSVGQASTDTQYF. The CDR3 bases are TGCAGCGTTGGTCAGGCTAGCACAGATACGCAGTATTTT.

This sequence joins TRBV28 and TRBJ2-7; D perhaps matches TRBD2 (5 bases). Per the germline V gene, CDR1 is MDHEN and CDR2 is SYDVKM. The CDR3 totals 13 residues. Trimming took 3 bases from V and 2 from J, leaving 8 bases between them. The CDR3 loop is CASSFPGTYEQYV. The CDR3, as DNA: TGTGCCAGCAGTTTCCCGGGAACCTACGAGCAGTACGTC.

V and J are TRBV12-3 or TRBV12-4 and TRBJ2-1, with TRBD2 matching 10 bases. The CDR3 is made up of 16 amino acids. The J segment lost 0 bases and the V segment lost 4 bases, leaving 3 bases of the junction unmatched. CDR3 DNA sequence: TGTGCCAGCAGTTGGGCTAGCGGGAGCTCCTACAATGAGCAGTTCTTC. It codes for CASSWASGSSYNEQFF.

This chain joins TRBV2 and TRBJ2-7; tentative D call: TRBD2 (6 bases). The V gene lost 7 bases and the J gene lost 2 bases, with 18 bases spanning the gap. The CDR3 is 15 amino acids. CDR1 is SNHLY and CDR2 is FYNNEI in the germline V gene. Here the CDR3 reads CASTLYGDSAYEQYF. CDR3 sequence (DNA): TGTGCCAGCACCCTCTATGGGGACTCAGCCTACGAGCAGTACTTC.

This clonotype was seen at least ten times. The rearrangement links TRBV7-9 to TRBJ2-1, with 7 positions matching TRBD2. CDR1 and CDR2 from the germline V gene are SEHNR and FQNEAQ (reference sequence). There are 15 residues in the CDR3. Trimming at V came to 0 bases and at J to 3 bases, leaving 2 bases not matched to a gene. CDR3 amino acids: CASSLATGGYNEQFF. The CDR3 coding sequence is TGTGCCAGCAGCTTAGCTACGGGAGGCTACAATGAGCAGTTCTTC.

The sample holds many counts of this clonotype. The chain couples TRBV12-3 or TRBV12-4 to TRBJ1-5, with D possibly matching TRBD1 (5 bases). V was shortened by 6 bases and J by 4 bases, with 10 bases between the two germline ends. The CDR3 length is 13 residues. The CDR3 DNA reads TGTGCCAGCAGGCAGGGTGCGAATCAGCCCCAGCATTTT. This sequence encodes CASRQGANQPQHF.

There are a few counts of this clonotype. The chain carries TRBV4-1 and TRBJ2-3, with D unclear. Germline CDR1 is MGHRA and CDR2 is YSYEKL. V was clipped by 1 base and J by 0 bases, with 11 bases between them. This CDR3 is built from 16 residues. The CDR3 DNA follows: TGCGCCAGCAGCCAAGGCGTTCTGGGCAGCACAGATACGCAGTATTTT. This encodes CASSQGVLGSTDTQYF.

A few counts support this clonotype. CDR3 residues: CASSSYSGPSYEQYV. CDR3 coding DNA: TGTGCCAGCAGCTCCTATAGCGGGCCTTCCTACGAGCAGTACGTC. The chain recombines TRBV28 with TRBJ2-7; 7 nucleotides line up with TRBD2. After removal of 6 bases from V and 1 base from J, the junction contained 9 bases not matched to a gene. This CDR3 is built from 15 residues. Germline loops: CDR1 MDHEN, CDR2 SYDVKM.

This clonotype was detected many times. V is TRBV7-2 and J is TRBJ2-7; unclear D gene. The CDR3 is made up of 14 amino acids. Between the trimmed V and J ends, which lost 2 bases and 2 bases, there was a span of 10 bases. Germline values: CDR1 SGHTA, CDR2 FQGNSA. The CDR3 loop is CASSLLGPPYEQYF. As DNA, the CDR3 is TGTGCCAGCAGCTTACTAGGGCCCCCCTACGAGCAGTACTTC.

This clonotype was observed many times. The chain has TRBV12-3 or TRBV12-4 and TRBJ2-2; 10 bases map to TRBD2. The ends lost 9 bases at V and 7 bases at J; junction bases unmatched: 11. CDR3 length: 15 amino acids. This chain's CDR3 is CASYGLAGGIGELFF. CDR3 DNA sequence: TGTGCCAGTTACGGGTTAGCGGGAGGTATCGGGGAGCTGTTTTTT.